The T cell receptor beta chain described here comes from a study of blood T cell repertoires in COVID-19. Overall study: Samples taken during acute and convalescent COVID-19 were collected in the United States, Italy and Spain. Nucleic acid was either cDNA or gDNA, and it came from T cells, B-cell-depleted T cells, or PBMCs.

Original data processing: Using reference gene primer amplification, nucleated cell counts were estimated. Using immunoSEQ multiplex PCR, the repertoire was profiled, and TCRdb retains in-frame clones only, with some absent. For V, J and clone size, that table is used; D and trimming come from the DNA. This sample yields tens of thousands of clones, of which 88% are seen a single time; about 8.5% belongs to the top ten. The CDR3 is 14 residues long. The germline gives CDR1 LNHDA, CDR2 SQIVND (reference sequence). V lost 3 bases to trimming and J lost 2 bases, with 9 bases between them. This receptor was identified in a man aged 55 to 70 with active COVID-19. The rearrangement uses TRBV19 and TRBJ2-3, with D possibly matching TRBD1 (6 bases). Sequencing was carried out using peripheral blood. CDR3 sequence reads: CASSIRQATDTQYF. Here the CDR3 DNA reads TGTGCCAGTAGTATCCGACAGGCCACAGATACGCAGTATTTT. Combining the CDR3 with reference TRBV19 and TRBJ2-3 gives the whole variable domain DGGITQSPKYLFRKEGQNVTLSCEQNLNHDAMYWYRQDPGQGLRLIYYSQIVNDFQKGDIAEGYSVSREKKESFPLTVTSAQKNPTAFYLCASSIRQATDTQYFGPGTRLTVL.